This paragraph reports one TCR beta chain. With the 5' RACE reads reprocessed, TCRdb shows one record per CDR3 protein and no DNA. The table counts under 200,000 distinct CDR3 sequences; approximately 3% lies in the top ten. This CDR3 spans 16 amino acids. The germline V gene encodes CDR1 LGHDT and CDR2 YNNKEL (reference sequence). The source of the sample is a study of monozygotic twins with inflammatory bowel disease. This chain connects TRBV3-1 to TRBJ2-3; TCRdb proposes TRBD2, but this gene call is untestable without DNA. The sequencing sample was made of blood. This clonotype was obtained from a human donor with ulcerative colitis or Crohn's disease, or a healthy co-twin of an affected twin (not recorded which). The CDR3 protein is CASSPLLSAGTDTQYF.